Included here is one T cell receptor (beta chain) sequence, with context. Its cognate antigen is unknown. The germline V gene encodes CDR1 SEHNR and CDR2 FQNEAQ (reference sequence). Trimming left V 5 bases short and J 0 bases short, with 16 bases between. The CDR3 has 16 residues. Researchers ran the PCR with 60 Vbeta and 13 Jbeta primers. Only in-frame clones appear in the TCRdb table, and some are missing; sequencing was by immunoSEQ multiplex PCR. The table has 130,000 or so clones, around four fifths seen once. This entry belongs to a study of cytomegalovirus exposure and HLA in healthy donors. The wider study: Early release data held 75 million to 90 million unique TCRs from HLA-typed donors. Of more than 350 genotyped donors, roughly 86% clustered with self-reported Caucasian donors.

Overall study findings and caveats: Later on, analysis showed that most CMV-associated TCR beta chains appeared to be HLA-restricted. According to a later analysis, donors in an Asian-associated ancestry cluster reportedly had fewer N-insertions than the roughly 720-donor mean.

Source material: PBMCs. J is TRBJ1-1 and V is TRBV7-9, with D uncertain. This clonotype was obtained from a man under 40 in good health and CMV-seronegative. DNA of the CDR3: TGTGCCAGCAGCCCCCGGGGAACCGGGATGAACACTGAAGCTTTCTTT. Protein: CASSPRGTGMNTEAFF.